The clone carrying this T cell receptor beta chain showed up just a few times. Its antigen is still unknown. The data belong to a study of CD8+ T cells in alopecia areata. Study-wide context: At a dose of 5 to 10 mg twice daily, oral tofacitinib was given to treated patients.

Lesional scalp punch biopsies and peripheral blood came from alopecia areata patients. The V gene end was trimmed by 2 bases and the J gene end by 3 bases; junction bases not matched to a gene: 7. The CDR3 length is 16 residues. Germline CDR1 SQVTM, CDR2 ANQGSEA. Overall study findings and caveats: Scalp specimens additionally yield sequences from normal skin's resident alphabeta T cells.

In each case, RNA was isolated and then reverse transcribed into cDNA as the sequencing template. Assay used: immunoSEQ multiplex PCR; TCRdb lists only in-frame clones, some missing. Found here are 100,000 to 150,000 clones, almost 50% of them singletons; the top ten hold under 20%. The chain carries TRBV29-1 and TRBJ1-2, with TRBD1 identical over 12 bases. The source material was CD8+ T cells sorted from blood, sampled at week 0. The receptor was derived from a human donor with alopecia areata. The DNA for the CDR3 is TGCAGCGTTGAAATACTGGGACAGGGGGCCGACTATGGCTACACCTTC. It encodes CSVEILGQGADYGYTF.